This paragraph reports one TCR beta chain. Trimming pared 5 bases from V and 6 bases from J, leaving 14 bases between. The germline V gene has CDR1 MNHEY and CDR2 SMNVEV (reference sequence). The length of the CDR3 is 14 residues. This record belongs to a study of blood T cell repertoires in COVID-19. Study context: T cells, B-cell-depleted T cells, or PBMCs provided the cDNA or gDNA that served as material.

Libraries were prepared by immunoSEQ multiplex PCR; TCRdb keeps only in-frame clonotypes and omits some of them. Here the sample spans about 440,000 clones, around 91% being singletons. Sequencing was done on a sample of PBMCs or T cells enriched from blood (not recorded which). The receptor comes from a man aged 18 to 35 who had recovered from COVID-19. The J gene is TRBJ1-5, the V gene TRBV27; weak D call: TRBD1 (6 bases). CDR3 DNA sequence: TGTGCCAGCAGTCCAAGGACAGAAAGTCAGCCCCAGCATTTT. Encoded protein: CASSPRTESQPQHF.